A single sample gave rise to the 17 T cell receptor beta chains below, sequenced in a study of T-cell reconstitution after alpha-beta-depleted transplantation in children. The TCRbeta library incorporated unique molecular identifiers. Using its own MiXCR run on the PCR reads, TCRdb lists one record per CDR3 protein. The table shows just under 550,000 distinct CDR3 sequences, with 18% occurring only once. Sequencing used PBMCs from the stem cell graft donor, obtained from the stem cell graft. These TCRs come from a human donor who donated a stem cell graft to a child with acute lymphoblastic leukemia.

A few counts support this clonotype. This chain uses TRBV20-1 with TRBJ2-5, with a weak D call TRBD2 (6 bases). Per the germline V gene, CDR1 is DFQATT and CDR2 is SNEGSKA (reference sequence). Trimming left V 5 bases short and J 2 bases short, with 12 bases between. CDR3 length: 13 amino acids. The DNA for the CDR3 is TGCAGTGCTGGGACGGGAGTTCAAGAGACCCAGTACTTC. Translation: CSAGTGVQETQYF.

This sequence joins TRBV29-1 and TRBJ2-5; D is unclear. V gave up 1 base and J gave up 3 bases, with 12 bases separating them. Germline V gene sequence: CDR1 SQVTM, CDR2 ANQGSEA. This CDR3 comprises 14 residues. The CDR3 sequence is CSVEGWGTKETQYF. DNA for the CDR3: TGCAGCGTTGAAGGCTGGGGAACGAAAGAGACCCAGTACTTC.

Only a few counts were recorded for this clonotype. The chain couples TRBV24-1 to TRBJ2-1, with D perhaps matching TRBD2 (6 bases). The V and J ends lost 7 bases and 4 bases respectively, with 19 bases between them. There are 16 residues in the CDR3. Germline V gene data show CDR1 as KGHDR and CDR2 as SFDVKD. Here the CDR3 reads CATSALSGPAYNEQFF. The CDR3 bases are TGTGCCACCAGCGCGCTTAGCGGCCCCGCGTACAATGAGCAGTTCTTC.

V usage is TRBV11-2 and J usage is TRBJ2-3; TRBD2 agrees at 8 bases. The CDR3 loop spans 19 amino acids. Germline V gene data show CDR1 as SGHAT and CDR2 as FQNNGV. V lost 3 bases to trimming and J lost 2 bases; unmatched junction nucleotides: 16. The CDR3 region has the DNA TGTGCCAGCAGCTTTACCTCGCTAGCGGGTCGCCAGGACACAGATACGCAGTATTTT. This encodes CASSFTSLAGRQDTDTQYF.

This chain uses TRBV12-5 with TRBJ2-1; a possible D gene is TRBD2 (5 bases). Trimming took off 6 bases at V and 0 bases at J, with 15 bases between the two ends. Germline CDR1 is LGHNT and CDR2 is FRNRAP. This CDR3 has 16 residues. The CDR3 DNA sequence: TGTGCTAGTGGGGACCGGACGGGGAGCTCCTACAATGAGCAGTTCTTC. Translating it yields CASGDRTGSSYNEQFF.

CDR3 protein: CSAWTGGTQPQHF. In DNA form, the CDR3 reads TGCAGTGCATGGACAGGGGGTACTCAGCCCCAGCATTTT. The V call is TRBV20-1, the J call TRBJ1-5; 10 nucleotides match TRBD1. The CDR3 length is 13 residues. From germline, CDR1 is DFQATT and CDR2 SNEGSKA (reference sequence). V shed 6 bases and J 6 bases; nucleotides not matched to a gene: 5.

The chain employs TRBV25-1 and TRBJ1-2; maybe TRBD1 (6 bases). Trimming took 8 bases from V and 3 from J, leaving 16 bases between them. The germline CDR1 and CDR2 sequences are MGHDK and SYGVNS. CDR3 length: 14 amino acids. CDR3: CASSSRTDYYGYTF. For the CDR3, the DNA is TGTGCCAGCTCAAGTCGGACAGACTACTATGGCTACACCTTC.

The V gene is TRBV12-3 or TRBV12-4, the J gene TRBJ1-3; 9 bases are shared with TRBD1. V gave up 4 bases and J gave up 1 base; unmatched junction bases: 5. The CDR3 has 16 amino acids. Here the CDR3 DNA reads TGTGCCAGCAGTTACCCGGACAGGGGATCTGGAAACACCATATATTTT. It yields the protein CASSYPDRGSGNTIYF.

V usage is TRBV5-6 and J usage is TRBJ2-5; D may be TRBD1 (6 bases). Germline V gives CDR1 SGHDT, CDR2 YYEEEE. The V end lost 9 bases, the J end lost 2 bases, and 14 bases lay between the germline ends. This CDR3 region has 13 residues. The CDR3 nucleotides read TGTGCCACCGGGCAGGGGCGACAAGAGACCCAGTACTTC. Its translation is CATGQGRQETQYF.

This clonotype was seen more than once but under ten times. The V and J genes are TRBV27 and TRBJ2-1; the match to TRBD1 covers 12 bases. In germline, CDR1 is MNHEY, CDR2 SMNVEV (reference sequence). This CDR3 has 14 residues. Trimming at V came to 5 bases and at J to 7 bases, leaving 3 bases not matched to a gene. The CDR3 bases are TGTGCCAGCAGTACGGGACAGGGGGCAAATGAGCAGTTCTTC. Amino acids: CASSTGQGANEQFF.

This clonotype was seen a few times. The J gene is TRBJ2-1, the V gene TRBV20-1; 7 bases align to TRBD2. V was clipped by 5 bases and J by 2 bases; unmatched bases: 12. The germline CDR1 and CDR2 sequences are DFQATT and SNEGSKA (reference sequence). The CDR3 consists of 16 residues. CDR3 bases: TGCAGTGCTCTGATAGGCGGCGGGAGTACCTACAATGAGCAGTTCTTC. Protein product: CSALIGGGSTYNEQFF.

The genes are TRBV20-1 and TRBJ2-7; 7 nucleotides match TRBD1. Germline V gives CDR1 DFQATT, CDR2 SNEGSKA (reference sequence). The CDR3 contains 13 residues. With 0 bases clipped from V and 3 bases from J, the junction kept 2 bases outside the gene matches. The CDR3 spells CSARDRQGYEQYF. CDR3 bases: TGCAGTGCTAGAGATAGACAGGGCTACGAGCAGTACTTC.

In its sample, this clonotype was seen a few times. The chain combines TRBV12-3 or TRBV12-4 with TRBJ2-1; 7 positions agree with TRBD2. This CDR3 spans 16 amino acids. V lost 6 bases to trimming and J lost 6 bases; unmatched junction nucleotides: 14. The CDR3 DNA is TGTGCCAGCAGGTCGAGGGAGGGTACGTCTGGCAATGAGCAGTTCTTC. This encodes CASRSREGTSGNEQFF.

This clonotype appeared a few times. The chain couples TRBV4-2 to TRBJ2-3; 9 bases are a match to TRBD2. V was pared by 2 bases and J by 4 bases, with 4 bases of the junction left unmatched. The germline CDR1 and CDR2 sequences are LGHNA and YNFKEQ. The CDR3 runs 15 residues. The chain's CDR3 is CASSQISGSADTQYF. DNA of the CDR3: TGTGCCAGCAGCCAAATTAGCGGGAGCGCAGATACGCAGTATTTT.

This clonotype was recorded once. V and J are TRBV19 and TRBJ2-1; D might be TRBD1 or TRBD2, each matching 5 bases. The CDR3 runs 14 residues. Trimming took off 9 bases at V and 0 bases at J, with 12 bases between the two ends. Looked up from germline, CDR1 is LNHDA and CDR2 is SQIVND (reference sequence). This CDR3 reads CASNWGTSYNEQFF. The CDR3 DNA sequence: TGTGCCAGCAACTGGGGGACCTCCTACAATGAGCAGTTCTTC.

This clonotype was found a few times. The CDR3: CAISEVADLSYEQYF. CDR3 in DNA: TGTGCCATCAGTGAGGTAGCGGACCTCTCCTACGAGCAGTACTTC. The genes are TRBV10-3 and TRBJ2-7; D is possibly TRBD2 (6 bases). Trimming stripped 2 bases from V and 0 bases from J, with 11 bases between. CDR3 size: 15 residues. In germline, CDR1 is ENHRY, CDR2 SYGVKD.

The V gene is TRBV27, the J gene TRBJ1-2, with D possibly being TRBD1 (5 bases). The CDR3 totals 14 residues. V lost 6 bases, J lost 4 bases, and 15 bases lay in between. Germline V gene lookup returns CDR1 MNHEY and CDR2 SMNVEV (reference sequence). The DNA for the CDR3 is TGTGCCAGCAGCCGAATCGGACACCCCTATGGCTACACCTTC. This translates into CASSRIGHPYGYTF.